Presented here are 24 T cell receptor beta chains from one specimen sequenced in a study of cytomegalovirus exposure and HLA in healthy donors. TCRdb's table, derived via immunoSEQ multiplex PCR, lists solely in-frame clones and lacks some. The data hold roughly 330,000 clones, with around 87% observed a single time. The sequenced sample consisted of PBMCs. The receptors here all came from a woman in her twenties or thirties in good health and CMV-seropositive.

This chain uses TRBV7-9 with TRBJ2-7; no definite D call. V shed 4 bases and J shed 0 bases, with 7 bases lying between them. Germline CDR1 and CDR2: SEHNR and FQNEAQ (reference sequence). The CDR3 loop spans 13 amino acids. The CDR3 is CASSSQSSYEQYF. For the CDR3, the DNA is TGTGCCAGCAGCTCTCAAAGCTCCTACGAGCAGTACTTC.

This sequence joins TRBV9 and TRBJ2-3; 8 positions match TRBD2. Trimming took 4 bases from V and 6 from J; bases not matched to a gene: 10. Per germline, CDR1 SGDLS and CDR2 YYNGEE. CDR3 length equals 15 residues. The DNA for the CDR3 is TGTGCCAGCAGCTCACCGGGACCGGGGGGGGATACGCAGTATTTT. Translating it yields CASSSPGPGGDTQYF.

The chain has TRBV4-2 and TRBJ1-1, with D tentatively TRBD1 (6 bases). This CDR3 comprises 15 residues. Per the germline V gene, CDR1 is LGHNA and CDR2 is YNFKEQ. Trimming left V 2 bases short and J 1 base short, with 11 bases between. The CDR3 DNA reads TGTGCCAGCAGCCAAACTGACAGGAAGAACACTGAAGCTTTCTTT. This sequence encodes CASSQTDRKNTEAFF.

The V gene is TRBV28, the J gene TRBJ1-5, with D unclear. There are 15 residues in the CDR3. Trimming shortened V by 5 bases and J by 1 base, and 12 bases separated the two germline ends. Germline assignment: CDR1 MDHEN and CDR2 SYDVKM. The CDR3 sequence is CASSANAGSNQPQHF. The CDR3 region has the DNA TGTGCCAGCAGTGCAAACGCGGGGAGCAATCAGCCCCAGCATTTT.

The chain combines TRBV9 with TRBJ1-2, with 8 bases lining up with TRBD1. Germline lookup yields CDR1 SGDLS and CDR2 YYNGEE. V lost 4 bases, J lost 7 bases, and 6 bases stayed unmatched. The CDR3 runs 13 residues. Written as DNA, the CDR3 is TGTGCCAGCAGCACACCGACAGGGGCTGGCTACACCTTC. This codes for CASSTPTGAGYTF.

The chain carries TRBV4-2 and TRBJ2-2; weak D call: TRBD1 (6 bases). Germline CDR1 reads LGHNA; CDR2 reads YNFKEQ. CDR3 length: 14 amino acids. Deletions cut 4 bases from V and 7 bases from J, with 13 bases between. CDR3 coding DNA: TGTGCCAGCAGCCCCCAGGGGAATAACGGGGAGCTGTTTTTT. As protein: CASSPQGNNGELFF.

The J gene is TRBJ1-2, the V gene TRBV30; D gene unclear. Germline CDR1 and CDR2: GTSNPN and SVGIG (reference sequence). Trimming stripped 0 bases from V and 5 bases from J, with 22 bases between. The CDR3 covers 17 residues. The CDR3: CAWSVPSGRAVYYGYTF. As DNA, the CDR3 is TGTGCCTGGAGTGTACCCTCGGGAAGGGCAGTTTATTATGGCTACACCTTC.

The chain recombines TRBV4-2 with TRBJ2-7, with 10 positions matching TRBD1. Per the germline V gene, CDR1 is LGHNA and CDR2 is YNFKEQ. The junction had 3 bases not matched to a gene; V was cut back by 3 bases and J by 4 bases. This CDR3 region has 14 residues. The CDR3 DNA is TGTGCCAGCAGCCAGGACAGGGGGTCGTACGAGCAGTACTTC. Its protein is CASSQDRGSYEQYF.

The CDR3 loop reads CASSRGGSYNEQFF. The CDR3 region has the DNA TGCGCCAGCAGCCGGGGGGGCTCCTACAATGAGCAGTTCTTC. The J gene is TRBJ2-1, the V gene TRBV5-1; 8 bases fit TRBD2. Germline loops: CDR1 SGHRS, CDR2 YFSETQ. The CDR3 is 14 amino acids. Unmatched junction bases numbered 0, after V lost 4 bases and J lost 0 bases.

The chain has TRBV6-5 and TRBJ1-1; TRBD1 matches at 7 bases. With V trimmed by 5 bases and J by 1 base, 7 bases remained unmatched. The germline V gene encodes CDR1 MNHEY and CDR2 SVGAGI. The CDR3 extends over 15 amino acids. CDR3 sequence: CASSTNRGWNTEAFF. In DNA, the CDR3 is TGTGCCAGCAGTACCAACAGGGGATGGAACACTGAAGCTTTCTTT.

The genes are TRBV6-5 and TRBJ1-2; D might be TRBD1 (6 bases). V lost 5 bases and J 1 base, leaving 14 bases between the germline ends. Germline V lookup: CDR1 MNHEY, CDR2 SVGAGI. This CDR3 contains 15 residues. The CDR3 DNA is TGTGCCAGCAGTCCTGGGACATCTTTTAACTATGGCTACACCTTC. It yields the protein CASSPGTSFNYGYTF.

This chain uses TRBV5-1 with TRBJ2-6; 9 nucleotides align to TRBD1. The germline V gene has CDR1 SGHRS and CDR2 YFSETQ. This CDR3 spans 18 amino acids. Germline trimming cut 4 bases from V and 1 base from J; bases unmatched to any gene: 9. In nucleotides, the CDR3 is TGCGCCAGCAGCCCCTCGGGACAGGGTGCTTCTGGGGCCAACGTCCTGACTTTC. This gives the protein CASSPSGQGASGANVLTF.

CDR3 residues: CASSPGLAGIPYNEQFF. The CDR3 DNA follows: TGTGCCAGCAGCCCCGGACTAGCGGGAATACCCTACAATGAGCAGTTCTTC. The chain recombines TRBV9 with TRBJ2-1, with 12 bases aligning to TRBD2. J gave up 2 bases and V 4 bases, and 7 bases lay outside the gene matches. This CDR3 comprises 17 residues. Looked up from germline, CDR1 is SGDLS and CDR2 is YYNGEE.

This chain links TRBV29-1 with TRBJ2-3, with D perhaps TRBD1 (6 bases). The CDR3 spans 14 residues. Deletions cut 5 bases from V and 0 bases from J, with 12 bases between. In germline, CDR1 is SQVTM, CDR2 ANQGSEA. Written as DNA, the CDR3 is TGCAGCGTTTCCTTCACAGGGAGCACAGATACGCAGTATTTT. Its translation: CSVSFTGSTDTQYF.

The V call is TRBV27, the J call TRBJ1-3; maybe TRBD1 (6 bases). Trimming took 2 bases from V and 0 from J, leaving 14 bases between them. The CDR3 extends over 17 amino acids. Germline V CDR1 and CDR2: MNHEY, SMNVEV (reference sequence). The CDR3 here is CASSLRATGNSGNTIYF. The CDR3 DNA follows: TGTGCCAGCAGTTTAAGGGCCACAGGGAACTCTGGAAACACCATATATTTT.

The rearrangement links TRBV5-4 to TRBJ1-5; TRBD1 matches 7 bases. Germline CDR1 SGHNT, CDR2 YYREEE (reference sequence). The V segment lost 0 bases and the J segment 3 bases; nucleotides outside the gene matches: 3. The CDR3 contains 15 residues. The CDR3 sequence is CASSLGGQINQPQHF. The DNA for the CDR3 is TGTGCCAGCAGCTTGGGGGGACAGATCAATCAGCCCCAGCATTTT. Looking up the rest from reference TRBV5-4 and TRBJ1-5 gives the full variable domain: ETGVTQSPTHLIKTRGQQVTLRCSSQSGHNTVSWYQQALGQGPQFIFQYYREEENGRGNFPPRFSGLQFPNYSSELNVNALELDDSALYLCASSLGGQINQPQHFGDGTRLSIL.

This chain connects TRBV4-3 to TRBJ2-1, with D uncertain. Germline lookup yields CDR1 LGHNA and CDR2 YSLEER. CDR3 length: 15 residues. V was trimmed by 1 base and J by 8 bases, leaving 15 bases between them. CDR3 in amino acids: CASSQAPGHSHEQFF. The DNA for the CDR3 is TGCGCCAGCAGCCAAGCTCCAGGCCACAGTCATGAGCAGTTCTTC.

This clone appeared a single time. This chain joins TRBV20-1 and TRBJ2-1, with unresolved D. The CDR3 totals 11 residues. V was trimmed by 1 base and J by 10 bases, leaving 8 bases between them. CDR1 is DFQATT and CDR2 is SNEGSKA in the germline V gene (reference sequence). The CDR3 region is CSARVYYEQFF. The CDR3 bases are TGCAGTGCTAGAGTGTACTACGAGCAGTTCTTC.

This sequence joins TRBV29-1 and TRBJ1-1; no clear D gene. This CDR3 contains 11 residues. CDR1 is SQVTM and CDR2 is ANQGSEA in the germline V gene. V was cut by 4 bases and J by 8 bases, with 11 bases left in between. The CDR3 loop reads CSVAVGPEAFF. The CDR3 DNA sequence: TGCAGCGTTGCCGTAGGGCCCGAAGCTTTCTTT.

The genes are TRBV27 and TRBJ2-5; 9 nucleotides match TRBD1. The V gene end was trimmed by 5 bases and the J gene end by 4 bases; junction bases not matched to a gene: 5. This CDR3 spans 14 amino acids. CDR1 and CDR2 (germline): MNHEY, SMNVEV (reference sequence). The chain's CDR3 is CASSLGTGTETQYF. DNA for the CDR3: TGTGCCAGCAGTCTGGGGACAGGGACAGAGACCCAGTACTTC.

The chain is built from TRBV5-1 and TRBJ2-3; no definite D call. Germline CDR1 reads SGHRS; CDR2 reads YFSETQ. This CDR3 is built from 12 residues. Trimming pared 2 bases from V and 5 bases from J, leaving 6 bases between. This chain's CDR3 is CASSFSLDTQYF. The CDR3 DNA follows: TGCGCCAGCAGCTTCAGCTTAGATACGCAGTATTTT.

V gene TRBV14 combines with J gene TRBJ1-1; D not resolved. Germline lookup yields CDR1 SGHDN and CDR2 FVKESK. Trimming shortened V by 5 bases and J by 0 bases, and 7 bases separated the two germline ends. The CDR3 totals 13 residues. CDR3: CASSSFMNTEAFF. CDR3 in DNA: TGTGCCAGCAGCTCCTTTATGAACACTGAAGCTTTCTTT.

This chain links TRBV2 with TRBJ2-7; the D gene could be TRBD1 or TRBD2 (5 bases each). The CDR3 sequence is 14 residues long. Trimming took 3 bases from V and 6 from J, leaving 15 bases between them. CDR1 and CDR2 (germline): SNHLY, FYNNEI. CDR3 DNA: TGTGCCAGCAGTGATATGTGGGACCCGGGCGAGCAGTACTTC. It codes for CASSDMWDPGEQYF.

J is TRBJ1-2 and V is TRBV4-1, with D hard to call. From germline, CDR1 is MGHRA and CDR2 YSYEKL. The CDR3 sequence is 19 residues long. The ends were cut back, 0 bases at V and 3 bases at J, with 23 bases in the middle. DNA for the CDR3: TGCGCCAGCAGCCAAGAAGGATGGAAGACCACCGCGAGGGACTATGGCTACACCTTC. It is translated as CASSQEGWKTTARDYGYTF.